This T cell receptor (beta chain) was observed in a study of cytomegalovirus exposure and HLA in healthy donors. General observations from the study: Reports credit the classifier with highly specific, highly sensitive diagnosis of cytomegalovirus status.

Everyone who donated was a healthy bone marrow donor. The donors, nominally healthy at sampling, likely had unrecorded immune exposures. Germline CDR1 reads MNHEY; CDR2 reads SMNVEV (reference sequence). Trimming removed 8 bases from V and 5 bases from J, with 6 bases in between. The CDR3 runs to 11 residues. The PCR ran on 60 Vbeta and 13 Jbeta primers. Assay: immunoSEQ multiplex PCR; the TCRdb copy retains only in-frame clones and omits some. Found here are 120,000 to 150,000 clones, more than 75% of them singletons; the top ten hold approximately 1.8%. A note on this clone: The antigen remains undetermined.

This sequence joins TRBV27 and TRBJ2-2, with D maybe TRBD2 (6 bases). The sequence came from a man between 35 and 55 years old in good health and CMV-seronegative. Sequenced material: PBMCs. The CDR3 coding sequence is TGTGCCAGCCGGGGGACCGGGGAGCTGTTTTTT. Translated, it gives CASRGTGELFF.